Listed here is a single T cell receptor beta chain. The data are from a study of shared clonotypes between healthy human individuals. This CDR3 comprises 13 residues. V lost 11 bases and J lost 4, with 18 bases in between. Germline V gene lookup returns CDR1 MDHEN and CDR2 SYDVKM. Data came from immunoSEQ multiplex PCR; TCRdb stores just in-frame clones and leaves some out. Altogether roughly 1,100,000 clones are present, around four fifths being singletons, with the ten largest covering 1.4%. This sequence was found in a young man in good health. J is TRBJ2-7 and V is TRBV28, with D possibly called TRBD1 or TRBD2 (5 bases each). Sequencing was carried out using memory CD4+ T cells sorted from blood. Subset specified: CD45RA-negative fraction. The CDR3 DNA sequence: TGTGCCTCCTACCAAGGGACGGGATACGAGCAGTACTTC. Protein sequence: CASYQGTGYEQYF.